This section outlines one T cell receptor beta chain sequence together with its context. This sample stems from a study of blood T cell repertoires in COVID-19. Across the study: The United States, Italy and Spain supplied acute and convalescent COVID-19 samples. The analysed material was cDNA or gDNA that came from T cells, B-cell-depleted T cells, or PBMCs.

Authors' analysis steps: Estimation of nucleated cell counts was performed using reference gene primer amplification. Repertoires were generated with immunoSEQ multiplex PCR, while TCRdb's copy carries only in-frame clones and drops some. The V and J calls and clone size are taken from that table; D and trimming were inferred from the DNA. Of around 300,000 clones listed, roughly 85% are singletons. Participant age was roughly 18 to 95 years, and participants resided in 24 US areas. The germline V gene encodes CDR1 SNHLY and CDR2 FYNNEI. V dropped 4 bases and J dropped 7 bases, with 7 bases sitting between them. The CDR3 is made up of 12 amino acids.

The clonotype was recovered from a woman in her forties or fifties who had recovered from COVID-19. Sequencing was done on a sample of PBMCs or T cells enriched from blood (not recorded which). The chain has TRBV2 and TRBJ2-2; possible D gene TRBD1, 6 bases. CDR3 amino acids: CASSGQVGELFF. The CDR3 region has the DNA TGTGCCAGCAGTGGACAGGTCGGGGAGCTGTTTTTT.